The 13 T cell receptor beta chains in this list originate from one sample, sequenced in a study of siplizumab effects on memory and regulatory T cells. Method: immunoSEQ multiplex PCR; TCRdb's copy keeps in-frame clones and lacks some. The sample shows more than 60,000 clones, roughly 93% of them seen only once. The source material was CD8+ T cells sorted from blood. These receptors came from a human donor in good health.

J is TRBJ1-2 and V is TRBV18; TRBD1 might be the D (5 bases). CDR1 is KGHSH and CDR2 is LQKENI in the germline V gene. The CDR3 is 17 amino acids. Trimming took 3 bases from V and 3 from J, leaving 20 bases between them. The CDR3 DNA sequence: TGTGCCAGCTCACCGACTAGGGACCCAATTATTCACTATGGCTACACCTTC. Protein sequence: CASSPTRDPIIHYGYTF.

V and J are TRBV19 and TRBJ2-4, with 14 bases identical to TRBD2. This CDR3 spans 19 amino acids. Trimming removed 4 bases from V and 0 bases from J; junction bases left unmatched: 8. Germline loops: CDR1 LNHDA, CDR2 SQIVND (reference sequence). The CDR3 loop reads CASSKAGTSGGIAKNIQYF. The CDR3 DNA reads as TGTGCCAGTAGTAAGGCGGGGACTAGCGGGGGTATAGCCAAAAACATTCAGTACTTC.

The chain links TRBV4-1 to TRBJ2-6; D might be TRBD1 or TRBD2, each matching 5 bases. V lost 4 bases, J lost 2 bases, and 6 bases lay in between. Germline V gene sequence: CDR1 MGHRA, CDR2 YSYEKL. The CDR3 length is 14 residues. The CDR3 loop is CASSPGPGANVLTF. CDR3 bases: TGCGCCAGCAGCCCGGGACCTGGGGCCAACGTCCTGACTTTC.

V and J are TRBV19 and TRBJ2-1; TRBD1 matches 8 bases. V trimming: 7 bases; J trimming: 7 bases; junction bases outside the gene matches: 6. Germline CDR1 LNHDA, CDR2 SQIVND (reference sequence). The CDR3 totals 13 residues. The CDR3 DNA follows: TGTGCCAGTACCAGGACAGGGTGGAATGAGCAGTTCTTC. Its protein is CASTRTGWNEQFF.

About this clone itself: Other DNA variants within this sample encode the same CDR3. The V and J genes are TRBV28 and TRBJ1-1; D uncertain. The CDR3 contains 13 residues. With 1 base removed from V and 1 base from J, the gap between germline ends came to 4 bases. Germline values: CDR1 MDHEN, CDR2 SYDVKM. CDR3: CASSLSPNTEAFF. The CDR3 DNA follows: TGTGCCAGCAGTTTATCCCCGAACACTGAAGCTTTCTTT.

This clone was detected only once. The chain is built from TRBV19 and TRBJ2-7; TRBD1 aligns across 9 bases. V shed 8 bases and J 7 bases; nucleotides not matched to a gene: 9. The CDR3 loop spans 13 amino acids. Germline CDR1 reads LNHDA; CDR2 reads SQIVND (reference sequence). CDR3 protein: CASALDRGNEQYF. The CDR3 coding sequence is TGTGCCAGTGCCCTGGACAGGGGAAATGAGCAGTACTTC.

This rearrangement joins TRBV30 to TRBJ2-2; 9 positions match TRBD2. CDR1 GTSNPN and CDR2 SVGIG come from the germline V gene (reference sequence). The length of the CDR3 is 16 residues. V lost 5 bases, J lost 7 bases, and 14 bases stayed unmatched. CDR3 sequence: CAWRDPGGGASGELFF. The CDR3 bases are TGTGCCTGGCGTGACCCGGGCGGGGGGGCGAGCGGGGAGCTGTTTTTT.

V and J are TRBV4-1 and TRBJ1-1; D call uncertain. This CDR3 is 13 amino acids long. The ends were cut back, 0 bases at V and 5 bases at J, with 7 bases in the middle. Germline V gives CDR1 MGHRA, CDR2 YSYEKL. The CDR3: CASSQETGTEAFF. The CDR3 DNA sequence: TGCGCCAGCAGCCAAGAGACGGGAACTGAAGCTTTCTTT.

This chain joins TRBV6-5 and TRBJ1-5, with 8 bases matching TRBD1. CDR1 and CDR2 (germline): MNHEY, SVGAGI. This CDR3 has 15 amino acids. Losses at the gene ends were 4 bases for V and 3 bases for J; bases not matched to a gene: 5. CDR3 region: CASSSSGGINQPQHF. In DNA, the CDR3 is TGTGCCAGCAGTTCCTCAGGGGGCATCAATCAGCCCCAGCATTTT.

CDR3 protein: CASSPSGGVNNEQFF. CDR3 nucleotide sequence: TGTGCCAGCAGCCCAAGCGGGGGGGTAAACAATGAGCAGTTCTTC. This chain links TRBV7-2 with TRBJ2-1; 10 nucleotides align to TRBD2. V shed 5 bases and J 5 bases; nucleotides not matched to a gene: 6. This CDR3 has 15 amino acids. The V gene's germline CDR1 is SGHTA and CDR2 FQGNSA.

In DNA, the CDR3 is TGTGCCAGCAGTTACGGGACGGATAACTATGGCTACACCTTC. Translating it yields CASSYGTDNYGYTF. The chain links TRBV6-5 to TRBJ1-2; tentative D call: TRBD1 (5 bases). Germline assignment: CDR1 MNHEY and CDR2 SVGAGI. The V gene lost 2 bases and the J gene lost 1 base, with 8 bases spanning the gap. CDR3 size: 14 residues.

The gene calls are TRBV5-6 and TRBJ2-7; no definite D call. This CDR3 is built from 14 residues. The germline V and J ends were trimmed by 7 bases and 2 bases, with 16 bases remaining between them. The germline V gene encodes CDR1 SGHDT and CDR2 YYEEEE. In DNA, the CDR3 is TGTGCCAGCTTCGACGTTCGGGTAGCCTACGAGCAGTACTTC. It yields the protein CASFDVRVAYEQYF.

V gene TRBV18 combines with J gene TRBJ2-3; possibly TRBD1 for D (6 bases). V was shortened by 4 bases and J by 4 bases, with 15 bases between the two germline ends. Germline CDR1 reads KGHSH; CDR2 reads LQKENI. The CDR3 spans 15 residues. The CDR3 DNA is TGTGCCAGCTCACTAAGTCGAGGGGGAGCAGATACGCAGTATTTT. Protein sequence: CASSLSRGGADTQYF.